This paragraph covers one T cell receptor (beta chain) sequence. Its antigen is not identified. It was with a sample-barcoded 5' primer and a J-beta primer mix that a second PCR of roughly 7 to 12 cycles was run. The template-switch adaptor, which had 12 random nucleotides, put a tag on each cDNA molecule. TCRdb independently ran MiXCR on the 5' RACE reads; one entry per CDR3 protein. The sample records roughly 1,700,000 distinct CDR3 sequences, 28% being singletons. These data come from a study of blood T cells in healthy people across ages. General observations from the study: TCR beta diversity, measured per million T cells, fell in a roughly linear way with age. With naive T cell percentage, TCR beta diversity showed a strong correlation.

This CDR3 spans 11 amino acids. Trimming cost V 5 bases and J 10 bases; bases outside gene matches: 3. This chain connects TRBV12-3 or TRBV12-4 to TRBJ2-3, with 7 nucleotides matching TRBD1. Sequencing was done on a sample of blood. This clonotype was obtained from a woman aged 30 to 39 in good health. The CDR3 spells CASSTGQPQYF. The CDR3 bases are TGTGCCAGCAGTACGGGACAGCCGCAGTATTTT.